Shown below are 21 T cell receptor beta chains from a single sample sequenced in a study of blood T cell repertoires in COVID-19. Sequenced by immunoSEQ multiplex PCR; TCRdb stores in-frame clones only, minus some. Of approximately 93,000 clones in the sample, about 89% were seen once. Material for sequencing was peripheral blood. The receptors shown here come from a human donor in a cohort sampled during active COVID-19.

The genes are TRBV30 and TRBJ1-4, with D perhaps TRBD1 (5 bases). The CDR3 contains 13 residues. Germline assignment: CDR1 GTSNPN and CDR2 SVGIG (reference sequence). The V and J ends lost 1 base and 8 bases respectively, with 11 bases between them. CDR3 sequence (DNA): TGTGCCTGGAGTGGGACAATGGGGGAAAAACTGTTTTTT. This codes for CAWSGTMGEKLFF. The whole variable domain, filled in from reference TRBV30 and TRBJ1-4, reads SQTIHQWPATLVQPVGSPLSLECTVEGTSNPNLYWYRQAAGRGLQLLFYSVGIGQISSEVPQNLSASRPQDRQFILSSKKLLLSDSGFYLCAWSGTMGEKLFFGSGTQLSVL.

The V gene is TRBV28, the J gene TRBJ2-7, with D possibly TRBD2 on 5 matching bases. The CDR3 contains 12 residues. The germline V and J ends were trimmed by 2 bases and 10 bases, with 12 bases remaining between them. Germline V gives CDR1 MDHEN, CDR2 SYDVKM. In DNA form, the CDR3 reads TGTGCCAGCAGTTTAGAGGTTAGCGTTCAGTACTTC. Its protein product is CASSLEVSVQYF.

The chain couples TRBV7-9 to TRBJ2-7; 9 nucleotides align to TRBD1. Germline V gene lookup returns CDR1 SEHNR and CDR2 FQNEAQ (reference sequence). The CDR3 totals 14 residues. The V segment lost 5 bases and the J segment 6 bases; nucleotides outside the gene matches: 8. The CDR3: CASSLRDRELEQYF. DNA for the CDR3: TGTGCCAGCAGCCTGAGGGACAGGGAACTCGAGCAGTACTTC.

The chain joins TRBV5-1 to TRBJ2-5; TRBD1 agrees at 8 bases. The CDR3 loop spans 15 amino acids. J was trimmed by 1 base and V by 4 bases; bases with no gene match: 6. Germline V gene data show CDR1 as SGHRS and CDR2 as YFSETQ. The CDR3 here is CASSPMGTGQETQYF. The CDR3 DNA sequence: TGCGCCAGCAGCCCCATGGGGACAGGCCAAGAGACCCAGTACTTC.

The V gene is TRBV28, the J gene TRBJ1-3, with D possibly matching TRBD1 (5 bases). CDR3 length: 16 amino acids. Germline CDR1 MDHEN, CDR2 SYDVKM. V lost 6 bases to trimming and J lost 0 bases, with 15 bases between them. CDR3 protein: CASSHPGGVSGNTIYF. CDR3 nucleotide sequence: TGTGCCAGCAGCCACCCCGGGGGGGTCTCTGGAAACACCATATATTTT.

CDR3 protein: CASSPGRETQYF. The CDR3 DNA reads as TGTGCCAGCAGTCCAGGCCGAGAGACCCAGTACTTC. The chain joins TRBV14 to TRBJ2-5; no reliable D call. V gave up 6 bases and J gave up 4 bases, with 9 bases separating them. CDR3 size: 12 residues. CDR1 is SGHDN and CDR2 is FVKESK in the germline V gene. The full variable domain, with the rest looked up from reference TRBV14 and TRBJ2-5, is EAGVTQFPSHSVIEKGQTVTLRCDPISGHDNLYWYRRVMGKEIKFLLHFVKESKQDESGMPNNRFLAERTGGTYSTLKVQPAELEDSGVYFCASSPGRETQYFGPGTRLLVL.

The table lists this clone with a count of one. The J gene is TRBJ2-1, the V gene TRBV19; 15 positions agree with TRBD2. The germline CDR1 and CDR2 sequences are LNHDA and SQIVND (reference sequence). Trimming took 3 bases from V and 6 from J; bases not matched to a gene: 6. The CDR3 is 17 amino acids. The CDR3 is CASSIRTSGRGPNEQFF. The CDR3 bases are TGTGCCAGTAGTATCCGGACTAGCGGGAGGGGCCCCAATGAGCAGTTCTTC.

The chain has TRBV5-1 and TRBJ1-2, with 9 bases lining up with TRBD1. The CDR3 covers 13 residues. CDR1 SGHRS and CDR2 YFSETQ come from the germline V gene. After removal of 0 bases from V and 14 bases from J, the junction contained 8 bases not matched to a gene. The CDR3 DNA sequence: TGCGCCAGCAGCTTGGAAGGGACAGGGACTGAAACCTTC. Amino acids: CASSLEGTGTETF.

This clone appeared a single time. The J gene is TRBJ2-3, the V gene TRBV3-1 (or the pseudogene TRBV3-2); D unresolved. The CDR3 has 13 amino acids. With 0 bases removed from V and 6 bases from J, the gap between germline ends came to 7 bases. CDR1 and CDR2 (germline): LGHDT, YNNKEL (reference sequence). This chain's CDR3 is CASSQEGVDTQYF. The CDR3 DNA sequence: TGTGCCAGCAGCCAAGAGGGCGTCGATACGCAGTATTTT.

The rearrangement links TRBV7-9 to TRBJ2-7; D not resolved. The length of the CDR3 is 14 residues. Germline V gene sequence: CDR1 SEHNR, CDR2 FQNEAQ (reference sequence). Trimming left V 3 bases short and J 3 bases short, with 12 bases between. The CDR3 DNA reads as TGTGCCAGCAGCTTCGCACAACCAAACTACGAGCAGTACTTC. Encoded protein: CASSFAQPNYEQYF. Combining the CDR3 with reference TRBV7-9 and TRBJ2-7 gives the whole variable domain DTGVSQNPRHKITKRGQNVTFRCDPISEHNRLYWYRQTLGQGPEFLTYFQNEAQLEKSRLLSDRFSAERPKGSFSTLEIQRTEQGDSAMYLCASSFAQPNYEQYFGPGTRLTVT.

This chain joins TRBV7-9 and TRBJ2-1; 11 positions match TRBD2. CDR3 length: 16 amino acids. With V trimmed by 5 bases and J by 7 bases, 10 bases remained unmatched. Per the germline V gene, CDR1 is SEHNR and CDR2 is FQNEAQ (reference sequence). Written as DNA, the CDR3 is TGTGCCAGCAGCCCATGGGGGACTAGCGGAGAGAATGAGCAGTTCTTC. Protein sequence: CASSPWGTSGENEQFF.

CDR3 bases: TGCGCCAGCAGCTTGGAAGGATCCGGAGTGGTGCAGTACTTC. Translation: CASSLEGSGVVQYF. V usage is TRBV5-1 and J usage is TRBJ2-7; no definite D call. The V and J ends lost 0 bases and 9 bases respectively, with 16 bases between them. Germline CDR1 and CDR2: SGHRS and YFSETQ. The CDR3 is made up of 14 amino acids. The whole variable domain, remainder taken from reference TRBV5-1 and TRBJ2-7, is KAGVTQTPRYLIKTRGQQVTLSCSPISGHRSVSWYQQTPGQGLQFLFEYFSETQRNKGNFPGRFSGRQFSNSRSEMNVSTLELGDSALYLCASSLEGSGVVQYFGPGTRLTVT.

The rearrangement uses TRBV5-4 and TRBJ2-2; TRBD2 matches at 11 bases. Germline V gene sequence: CDR1 SGHNT, CDR2 YYREEE (reference sequence). This CDR3 region has 18 residues. J was trimmed by 3 bases and V by 1 base; bases with no gene match: 8. CDR3 bases: TGTGCCAGCAGCTTGATTTTAGCGGGAGGGCCTCACACCGGGGAGCTGTTTTTT. It specifies CASSLILAGGPHTGELFF.

This chain joins TRBV5-6 and TRBJ2-1; a weak D match, TRBD1 (5 bases). Per germline, CDR1 SGHDT and CDR2 YYEEEE. CDR3 size: 15 residues. V dropped 3 bases and J dropped 7 bases, with 17 bases sitting between them. Here the CDR3 reads CASSSLIRGWNEQFF. The CDR3 coding sequence is TGTGCCAGCAGCTCGCTGATTAGGGGTTGGAATGAGCAGTTCTTC.

There are a few counts of this clone. V is TRBV15 and J is TRBJ1-3; the match to TRBD1 covers 7 bases. Germline loops: CDR1 LNHNV, CDR2 YYDKDF (reference sequence). The CDR3 totals 14 residues. V shed 2 bases and J 2 bases; nucleotides not matched to a gene: 0. CDR3 sequence: CATSRTGAGNTIYF. The CDR3 region has the DNA TGTGCCACCAGCAGAACAGGGGCTGGAAACACCATATATTTT.

V is TRBV7-9 and J is TRBJ2-3, with TRBD2 as a possible D gene (6 bases). The CDR3 runs 15 residues. V shed 5 bases and J shed 2 bases, with 14 bases lying between them. The germline V gene encodes CDR1 SEHNR and CDR2 FQNEAQ (reference sequence). CDR3 sequence (DNA): TGTGCCAGCAGCCAAAGAGCGGGCCTCACAGATACGCAGTATTTT. Protein product: CASSQRAGLTDTQYF.

CDR3 coding DNA: TGTGCCAGCAGCTTTATGAGGGCCCCCCAAGGCGAGCAGTACTTC. It yields the protein CASSFMRAPQGEQYF. The rearrangement joins TRBV5-5 to TRBJ2-7; TRBD2 is a possible D gene (5 bases). Germline V gives CDR1 SGHKS, CDR2 YYEKEE (reference sequence). CDR3 length: 15 residues. The V end was cut by 2 bases, the J end by 6 bases, with 18 bases between.

This chain uses TRBV3-1 (or the pseudogene TRBV3-2) with TRBJ1-1; TRBD1 agrees at 7 bases. Per germline, CDR1 LGHDT and CDR2 YNNKEL (reference sequence). V gave up 7 bases and J gave up 1 base; unmatched junction bases: 3. The CDR3 runs to 13 residues. CDR3 nucleotides: TGTGCCAGCACCTCAGGGGGGAACACTGAAGCTTTCTTT. Its translation is CASTSGGNTEAFF.

This chain links TRBV5-1 with TRBJ1-2, with 7 bases lining up with TRBD1. The CDR3 consists of 13 residues. Germline loops: CDR1 SGHRS, CDR2 YFSETQ. The trim removed 4 bases at V and 6 bases at J, leaving 6 bases unmatched. CDR3 nucleotides: TGCGCCAGCAGCCGCGAGGGGGCGGATGGCTACACCTTC. Translation: CASSREGADGYTF.

The chain carries TRBV12-2 and TRBJ2-7; TRBD2, as called in the table, went unchecked against the DNA. TRBV12-2 is a pseudogene. This CDR3 spans 16 amino acids. The CDR3 sequence is CASRLWPTSGSYEQYF. The CDR3 DNA reads TGTGCAAGTCGCTTATGGCCGACTAGCGGTTCTTACGAGCAGTACTTC.

The V and J genes are TRBV9 and TRBJ1-2; D ambiguous. Per the germline V gene, CDR1 is SGDLS and CDR2 is YYNGEE. The CDR3 is 14 residues long. V shed 0 bases and J shed 7 bases, with 13 bases lying between them. The CDR3 coding sequence is TGTGCCAGCAGCGTAGAGGCCCAGGCTCCTGGCTACACCTTC. Its translation is CASSVEAQAPGYTF.